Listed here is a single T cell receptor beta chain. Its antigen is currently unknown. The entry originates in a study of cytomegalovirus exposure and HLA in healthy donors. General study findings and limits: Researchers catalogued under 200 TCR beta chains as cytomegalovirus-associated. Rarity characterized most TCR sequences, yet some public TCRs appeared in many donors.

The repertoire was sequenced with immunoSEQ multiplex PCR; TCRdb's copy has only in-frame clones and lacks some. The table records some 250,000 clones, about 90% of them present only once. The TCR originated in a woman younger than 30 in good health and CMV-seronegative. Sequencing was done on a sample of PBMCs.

CDR3 in DNA: TGTGCCAGCAGTGAGTTGACTGGCGGCACAGATACGCAGTATTTT. It encodes CASSELTGGTDTQYF. The rearrangement uses TRBV25-1 and TRBJ2-3; D unresolved. V lost 3 bases and J lost 1, with 11 bases in between. The CDR3 contains 15 residues. Germline V gene lookup returns CDR1 MGHDK and CDR2 SYGVNS.